The following is a T cell receptor beta chain sequence with its context. Its antigen is as yet unknown. The entry originates in a study of siplizumab effects on memory and regulatory T cells. The overall study: In pairs, mixed lymphocyte reactions were done either with siplizumab at about 1 ug/mL or without any drug present.

Researchers maintained the mixed lymphocyte reaction cells in coculture at 37°C for five to six days. Repertoires were generated with immunoSEQ multiplex PCR, while TCRdb's copy carries only in-frame clones and drops some. Counted here are some 9,900 clones, 43% occurring once; the ten biggest clones make up about 11%. CDR3 size: 15 residues. Per the germline V gene, CDR1 is MNHEY and CDR2 is SVGAGI. V lost 3 bases, J lost 0 bases, and 3 bases stayed unmatched. This chain links TRBV6-5 with TRBJ2-5, with 8 bases aligning to TRBD2. This receptor was obtained from a human donor in good health; the cells came from an allogeneic mixed lymphocyte reaction. The sample comprised CFSE-low (dividing) CD8+ T cells sorted from an allogeneic mixed lymphocyte reaction. CDR3 DNA: TGTGCCAGCAGTTATACGCGGGGGGACCAAGAGACCCAGTACTTC. It translates to CASSYTRGDQETQYF.